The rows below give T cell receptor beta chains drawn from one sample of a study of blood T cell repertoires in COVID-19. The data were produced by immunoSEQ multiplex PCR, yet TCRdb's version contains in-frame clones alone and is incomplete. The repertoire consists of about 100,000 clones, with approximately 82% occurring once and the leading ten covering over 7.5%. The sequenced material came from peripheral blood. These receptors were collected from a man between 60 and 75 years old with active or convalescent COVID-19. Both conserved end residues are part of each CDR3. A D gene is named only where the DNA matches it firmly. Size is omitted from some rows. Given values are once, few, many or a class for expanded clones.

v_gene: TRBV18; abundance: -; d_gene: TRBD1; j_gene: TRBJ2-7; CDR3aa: CASSPSRAGGLYEQYF; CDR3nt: TGTGCCAGCTCACCATCTCGGGCAGGGGGCCTCTACGAGCAGTACTTC
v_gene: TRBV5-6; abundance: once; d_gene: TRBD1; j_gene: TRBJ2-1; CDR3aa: CASSPEGQGYNEQFF; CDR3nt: TGTGCCAGCAGTCCGGAGGGACAGGGCTACAATGAGCAGTTCTTC
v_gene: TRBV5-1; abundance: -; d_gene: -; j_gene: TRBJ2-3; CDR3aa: CASSEMAGSTDTQYF; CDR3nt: TGCGCCAGCAGCGAAATGGCGGGAAGCACAGATACGCAGTATTTT
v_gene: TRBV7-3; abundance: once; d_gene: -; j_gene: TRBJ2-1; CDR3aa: CASSLQGGASYNEQFF; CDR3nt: TGTGCCAGCAGCTTACAAGGCGGGGCTTCCTACAATGAGCAGTTCTTC
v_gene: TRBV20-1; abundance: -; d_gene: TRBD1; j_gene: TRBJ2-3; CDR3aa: CSARALQGIQTQYF; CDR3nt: TGCAGTGCTCGTGCCCTACAGGGGATTCAAACGCAGTATTTT
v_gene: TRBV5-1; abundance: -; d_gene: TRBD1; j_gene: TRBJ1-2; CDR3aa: CASSLTGPDRVNYGYTF; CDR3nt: TGCGCCAGCAGCTTGACGGGCCCCGACAGGGTGAACTATGGCTACACCTTC
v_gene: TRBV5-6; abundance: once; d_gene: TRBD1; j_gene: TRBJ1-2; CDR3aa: CASSSDRDRGLGYTF; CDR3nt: TGTGCCAGCAGCTCTGACCGGGACAGGGGGCTCGGCTACACCTTC
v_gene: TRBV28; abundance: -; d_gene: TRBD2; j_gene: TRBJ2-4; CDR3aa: CASSLASGRAKNIQYF; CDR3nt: TGTGCCAGCAGTTTGGCTAGCGGGAGAGCCAAAAACATTCAGTACTTC
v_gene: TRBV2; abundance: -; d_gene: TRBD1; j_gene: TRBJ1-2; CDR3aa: CASSGQGWGYTF; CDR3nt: TGTGCCAGCAGTGGACAGGGCTGGGGCTACACCTTC
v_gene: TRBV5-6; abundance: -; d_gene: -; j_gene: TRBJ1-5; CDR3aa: CASSFFFDGGGQPQHF; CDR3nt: TGTGCCAGCAGCTTTTTCTTCGATGGGGGCGGTCAGCCCCAGCATTTT